Listed here is a single TCR beta chain. This sample is part of a study of shared clonotypes between healthy human individuals. Study overall: Per donor, CD8 memory used one plate, CD8 naive used two, CD4 memory used three and CD4 naive used three.

Execution of the assay was at deep level. This table comes from immunoSEQ multiplex PCR, and its TCRdb copy is limited to in-frame clones, with some not included. The sample records around 2.5 million clones, 90% to 95% being singletons. Trimming cost V 6 bases and J 0 bases; bases outside gene matches: 8. Germline V gene data show CDR1 as MDHEN and CDR2 as SYDVKM. The CDR3 is 16 amino acids. J is TRBJ1-5 and V is TRBV28; 7 nucleotides match TRBD1. The source material was naive CD4+ T cells from PBMCs. Subset noted: CD45RA+ positively selected. The TCR was taken from a man aged 18-30 years in good health. Some clones in this sample may be carry-over from other donors' samples. DNA for the CDR3: TGTGCCAGCAGCCTACGACAGGGTAGTAGCAATCAGCCCCAGCATTTT. Protein product: CASSLRQGSSNQPQHF.